Listed below are T cell receptor beta chains from one sample, sequenced in a study of cytomegalovirus exposure and HLA in healthy donors. Sequencing used immunoSEQ multiplex PCR; TCRdb keeps in-frame clones, though not all of them. Of under 150,000 clones in the sample, roughly 84% were seen once. Sequencing was performed on PBMCs. The receptor set was obtained from a man aged 45 to 65 in good health and CMV-seronegative. CDR3s include the opening cysteine and the closing phenylalanine or tryptophan. A D gene is named only where the DNA matches it firmly. Clone size appears in some rows only: once, few, many, or a class for an expanded clone.

CDR3aa,CDR3nt,d_gene,abundance,v_gene,j_gene
CASSTSGQGRVKAFF,TGTGCCAGTAGTACTTCGGGACAGGGACGAGTGAAAGCTTTCTTT,TRBD1,-,TRBV19,TRBJ1-1
CASSLLASYGYTF,TGTGCCAGCAGTCTACTAGCCAGCTATGGCTACACCTTC,-,-,TRBV6-6,TRBJ1-2
CASSDFLSVTTDIQYF,TGTGCCAGCAGTGACTTCCTGTCCGTGACTACGGACATTCAGTACTTC,-,-,TRBV2,TRBJ2-4
CASSVVASGQGNQPQHF,TGTGCCAGCTCAGTCGTTGCCTCCGGGCAGGGTAATCAGCCCCAGCATTTT,-,-,TRBV18,TRBJ1-5
CASKRPGDSNEKLFF,TGTGCCAGCAAGCGGCCGGGGGACAGTAATGAAAAACTGTTTTTT,TRBD1,-,TRBV11-2,TRBJ1-4
CASSRIAGAQETQYF,TGCGCCAGCAGCCGGATAGCGGGGGCCCAAGAGACCCAGTACTTC,TRBD2,once,TRBV4-1,TRBJ2-5
CASSPLLAGLDTQYF,TGCGCCAGCAGCCCCTTACTAGCGGGGTTAGATACGCAGTATTTT,TRBD2,once,TRBV4-3,TRBJ2-3
CASSLGAVFTYGYTF,TGTGCCAGCAGCTTGGGCGCAGTGTTTACCTATGGCTACACCTTC,-,-,TRBV13,TRBJ1-2
CASSYSAGIYEQYF,TGTGCCAGCAGTTACTCTGCAGGGATTTACGAGCAGTACTTC,-,-,TRBV6-6,TRBJ2-7
CASSYTRDSYGYTF,TGTGCCAGCAGTTACACACGGGACAGCTATGGCTACACCTTC,TRBD1,-,TRBV6-6,TRBJ1-2
CASSVAFGTSYEQYF,TGTGCCAGCAGCGTAGCTTTTGGGACATCCTACGAGCAGTACTTC,-,once,TRBV9,TRBJ2-7
CASSNDGRLYEQYF,TGTGCCAGCAGTAACGACGGCCGACTCTACGAGCAGTACTTC,-,-,TRBV27,TRBJ2-7
CASSLSPGGGSSYNSPLHF,TGTGCCAGCAGTTTATCCCCGGGAGGGGGAAGCTCCTATAATTCACCCCTCCACTTT,-,-,TRBV27,TRBJ1-6
CASSIYVPSTDTQYF,TGTGCCAGCAGTATCTACGTACCTAGCACAGATACGCAGTATTTT,-,-,TRBV2,TRBJ2-3
CSVGRGYPNTEAFF,TGCAGCGTTGGGAGGGGATATCCGAACACTGAAGCTTTCTTT,-,-,TRBV29-1,TRBJ1-1
CASTGTGGAYNEQFF,TGTGCCAGCACCGGGACAGGGGGTGCCTACAATGAGCAGTTCTTC,TRBD1,-,TRBV7-2,TRBJ2-1
CAWSEGGALPVTQYF,TGTGCCTGGAGTGAGGGGGGGGCCCTACCAGTTACGCAGTATTTT,-,-,TRBV30,TRBJ2-3
CASSLAGNEAFF,TGTGCCAGCAGCCTCGCGGGGAATGAAGCTTTCTTT,-,-,TRBV11-2,TRBJ1-1
CASSQGNSYTDTQYF,TGCGCCAGCAGCCAAGGAAACTCCTACACAGATACGCAGTATTTT,-,-,TRBV4-1,TRBJ2-3
CAVNFRSGNTIYF,TGTGCCGTTAATTTTCGGTCTGGAAACACCATATATTTT,-,-,TRBV2,TRBJ1-3
CASSYSSWDSTEAFF,TGTGCCAGCAGTTACTCGTCCTGGGACAGCACTGAAGCTTTCTTT,TRBD1,-,TRBV6-5,TRBJ1-1
CASSGGRGPYGYTF,TGTGCCAGCAGTGGAGGCAGGGGACCCTATGGCTACACCTTC,-,-,TRBV25-1,TRBJ1-2
CASTGATEAFF,TGTGCCAGTACAGGGGCGACTGAAGCTTTCTTT,TRBD1,once,TRBV7-9,TRBJ1-1
CASNPRGGELFF,TGTGCCAGCAACCCACGGGGCGGGGAGCTGTTTTTT,-,-,TRBV7-2,TRBJ2-2
CASSPTGVNTEAFF,TGCGCCAGCAGCCCAACAGGGGTAAACACTGAAGCTTTCTTT,TRBD1,-,TRBV5-1,TRBJ1-1
CASSPVKGANSPLHF,TGCGCCAGCAGCCCTGTGAAGGGGGCAAATTCACCCCTCCACTTT,TRBD1,-,TRBV4-1,TRBJ1-6
CASSLGPEAFF,TGCGCCAGCAGCTTGGGGCCTGAAGCTTTCTTT,-,-,TRBV5-1,TRBJ1-1
CASSPPDRPPQFF,TGTGCCAGCAGTCCCCCGGACAGGCCTCCTCAGTTCTTC,TRBD1,-,TRBV6-5,TRBJ2-1
CSVEGGRGFGTDTQYF,TGCAGCGTTGAAGGAGGGCGAGGGTTTGGCACAGATACGCAGTATTTT,-,-,TRBV29-1,TRBJ2-3
CASSAGTGQPQHF,TGTGCCAGCAGCGCCGGGACTGGGCAGCCCCAGCATTTT,-,-,TRBV9,TRBJ1-5
CAISRSGTEAFF,TGTGCCATCAGCCGGTCGGGGACTGAAGCTTTCTTT,-,few,TRBV10-3,TRBJ1-1
CASSDLGQGEAFF,TGTGCCAGCAGTGACCTAGGACAGGGTGAAGCTTTCTTT,TRBD1,-,TRBV2,TRBJ1-1
CASSLLGGGADTQYF,TGCGCCAGCAGCCTGCTCGGGGGTGGGGCAGATACGCAGTATTTT,-,-,TRBV5-1,TRBJ2-3
CASSGGPQGTRNEQFF,TGTGCCAGCAGTGGGGGGCCTCAGGGGACGCGCAATGAGCAGTTCTTC,-,-,TRBV6-1,TRBJ2-1
CAISEGAYNSPLHF,TGTGCCATCAGTGAAGGGGCCTATAATTCACCCCTCCACTTT,-,-,TRBV10-3,TRBJ1-6
CASSPSGGAYEQYF,TGTGCCAGCAGCCCCAGCGGGGGGGCGTACGAGCAGTACTTC,TRBD2,-,TRBV7-9,TRBJ2-7
CASKTSGTGLPYRNQPQHF,TGTGCCAGCAAAACCTCCGGGACAGGTCTTCCCTATCGCAATCAGCCCCAGCATTTT,TRBD1,-,TRBV27,TRBJ1-5
CAWSPGGPYEQYF,TGTGCCTGGAGTCCGGGGGGTCCCTACGAGCAGTACTTC,TRBD2,-,TRBV30,TRBJ2-7
CASSSYRVTNTIYF,TGTGCCAGCAGCTCTTACAGGGTTACGAACACCATATATTTT,-,-,TRBV7-2,TRBJ1-3
CASSTRNEQFF,TGTGCCAGCAGCACACGCAATGAGCAGTTCTTC,-,-,TRBV7-6,TRBJ2-1
CASSLARGSYEQYF,TGTGCCAGCAGCTTGGCTCGGGGCTCCTACGAGCAGTACTTC,-,-,TRBV5-5,TRBJ2-7
CATKLNWDSNTEAFF,TGCGCCACCAAATTAAATTGGGACAGCAACACTGAAGCTTTCTTT,TRBD1,-,TRBV5-1,TRBJ1-1
CASSIAGQNYGYTF,TGTGCCAGTAGTATAGCAGGGCAGAACTATGGCTACACCTTC,-,-,TRBV19,TRBJ1-2
CASSQDFDEQYF,TGTGCCAGCAGCCAAGATTTCGACGAGCAGTACTTC,-,-,TRBV4-2,TRBJ2-7
CASITASGGINTGELFF,TGTGCCAGCATAACGGCCAGCGGGGGGATTAACACCGGGGAGCTGTTTTTT,TRBD2,-,TRBV6-4,TRBJ2-2
CASSQGGGAIGTQYF,TGTGCCAGCAGCCAAGGCGGGGGGGCTATCGGGACCCAGTACTTC,TRBD2,-,TRBV14,TRBJ2-5
CASSLTQDEQYF,TGCGCCAGCAGCTTGACTCAGGACGAGCAGTACTTC,-,-,TRBV5-1,TRBJ2-7
CASSGEVQPQHF,TGTGCCAGCAGTGGCGAGGTTCAGCCCCAGCATTTT,-,-,TRBV2,TRBJ1-5
CASSKDRGMYEQYF,TGTGCCAGCAGTAAGGACAGGGGAATGTACGAGCAGTACTTC,TRBD1,-,TRBV4-2,TRBJ2-7
CASSDRDRGNSPLHF,TGTGCCAGCAGTGATCGGGACAGGGGTAATTCACCCCTCCACTTT,TRBD1,-,TRBV6-1,TRBJ1-6
CASRGAGRYEQYF,TGTGCCAGCAGGGGGGCAGGTAGATACGAGCAGTACTTC,-,-,TRBV5-6,TRBJ2-7
CASSEGTVPGETQYF,TGCGCCAGCAGTGAAGGGACAGTCCCTGGGGAGACCCAGTACTTC,TRBD1,-,TRBV10-1,TRBJ2-5
CASSTHGTDSYEQYF,TGTGCCAGCAGCACTCACGGGACTGATTCCTACGAGCAGTACTTC,-,-,TRBV9,TRBJ2-7
CASSLGGRTAYGYTF,TGCGCCAGCAGCTTGGGGGGGCGGACAGCCTATGGCTACACCTTC,-,-,TRBV5-1,TRBJ1-2